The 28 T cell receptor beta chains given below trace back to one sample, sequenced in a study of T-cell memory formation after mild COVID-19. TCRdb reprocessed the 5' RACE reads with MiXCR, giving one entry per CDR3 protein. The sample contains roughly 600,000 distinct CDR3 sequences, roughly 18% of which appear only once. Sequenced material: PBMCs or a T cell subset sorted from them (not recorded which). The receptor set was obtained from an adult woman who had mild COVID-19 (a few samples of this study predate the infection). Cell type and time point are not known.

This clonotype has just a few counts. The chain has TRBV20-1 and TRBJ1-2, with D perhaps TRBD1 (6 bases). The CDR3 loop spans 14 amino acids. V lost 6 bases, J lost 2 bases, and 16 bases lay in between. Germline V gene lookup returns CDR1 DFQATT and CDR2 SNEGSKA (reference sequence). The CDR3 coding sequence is TGCAGTGCCCCGCTCGTAGGGGGGAACTATGGCTACACCTTC. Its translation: CSAPLVGGNYGYTF.

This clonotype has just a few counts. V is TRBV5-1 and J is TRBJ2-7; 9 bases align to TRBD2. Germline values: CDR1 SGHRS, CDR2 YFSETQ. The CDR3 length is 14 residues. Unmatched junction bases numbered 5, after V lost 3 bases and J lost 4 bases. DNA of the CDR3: TGCGCCAGCAGCTGGGGGACTAGCAAATACGAGCAGTACTTC. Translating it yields CASSWGTSKYEQYF.

In nucleotides, the CDR3 is TGTGCCAGCGACTCGGGAGGAGTAAACTATGGCTACACCTTC. It encodes CASDSGGVNYGYTF. The chain employs TRBV12-3 or TRBV12-4 and TRBJ1-2; D gene unclear. CDR3 length equals 14 residues. Trimming took off 8 bases at V and 2 bases at J, with 15 bases between the two ends.

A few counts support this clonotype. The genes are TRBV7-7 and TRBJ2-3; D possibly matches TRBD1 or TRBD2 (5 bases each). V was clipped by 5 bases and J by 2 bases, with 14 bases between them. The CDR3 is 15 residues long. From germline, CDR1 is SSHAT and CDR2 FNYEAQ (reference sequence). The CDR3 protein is CASSLLGHDTDTQYF. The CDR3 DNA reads TGTGCCAGCAGCCTACTAGGACATGACACAGATACGCAGTATTTT. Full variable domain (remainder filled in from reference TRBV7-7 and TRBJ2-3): GAGVSQSPRYKVTKRGQDVTLRCDPISSHATLYWYQQALGQGPEFLTYFNYEAQPDKSGLPSDRFSAERPEGSISTLTIQRTEQRDSAMYRCASSLLGHDTDTQYFGPGTRLTVL.

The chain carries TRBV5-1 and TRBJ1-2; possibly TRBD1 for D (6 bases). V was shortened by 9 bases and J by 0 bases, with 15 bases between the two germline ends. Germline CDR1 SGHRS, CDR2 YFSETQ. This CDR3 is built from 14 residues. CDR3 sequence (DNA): TGCGCCACCGCGACAGGTTCTACTAACTATGGCTACACCTTC. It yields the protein CATATGSTNYGYTF.

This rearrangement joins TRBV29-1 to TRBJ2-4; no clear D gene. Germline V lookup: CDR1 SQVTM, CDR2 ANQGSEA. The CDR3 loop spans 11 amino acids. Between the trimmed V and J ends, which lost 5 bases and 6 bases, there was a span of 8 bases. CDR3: CSVWEANIQYF. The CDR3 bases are TGCAGCGTTTGGGAAGCAAACATTCAGTACTTC.

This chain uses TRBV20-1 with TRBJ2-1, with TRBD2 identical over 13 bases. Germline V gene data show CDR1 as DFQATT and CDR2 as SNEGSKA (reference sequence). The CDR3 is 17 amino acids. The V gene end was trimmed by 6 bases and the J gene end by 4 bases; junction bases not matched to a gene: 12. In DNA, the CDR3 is TGCAGTGCGCGGACTAGCGGGGGCCCCGGCGTATACAATGAGCAGTTCTTC. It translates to CSARTSGGPGVYNEQFF.

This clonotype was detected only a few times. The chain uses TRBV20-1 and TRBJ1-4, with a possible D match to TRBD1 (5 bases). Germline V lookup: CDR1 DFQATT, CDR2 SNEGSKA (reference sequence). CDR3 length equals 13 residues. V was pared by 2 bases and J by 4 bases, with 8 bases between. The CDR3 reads CSARTGHNEKLFF. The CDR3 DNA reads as TGCAGTGCTAGAACAGGTCATAATGAAAAACTGTTTTTT.

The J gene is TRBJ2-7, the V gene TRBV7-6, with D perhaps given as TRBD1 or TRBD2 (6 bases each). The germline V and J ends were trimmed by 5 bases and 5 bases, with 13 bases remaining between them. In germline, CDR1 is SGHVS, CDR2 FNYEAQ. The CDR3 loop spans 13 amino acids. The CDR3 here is CASSPRGRHEQYF. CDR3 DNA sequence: TGTGCCAGCAGCCCCCGGGGGCGGCACGAGCAGTACTTC.

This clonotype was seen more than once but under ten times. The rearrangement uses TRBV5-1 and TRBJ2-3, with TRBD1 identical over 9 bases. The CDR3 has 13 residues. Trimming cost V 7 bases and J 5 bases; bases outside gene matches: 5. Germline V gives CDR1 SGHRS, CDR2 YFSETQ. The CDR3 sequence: CASGTGFRDTQYF. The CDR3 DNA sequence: TGCGCCAGCGGGACAGGGTTTAGAGATACGCAGTATTTT.

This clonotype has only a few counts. The CDR3 DNA is TGCAGTGCTGTTACCGGGACAGGGTTAACTGAAGCTTTCTTT. Its protein is CSAVTGTGLTEAFF. The rearrangement joins TRBV20-1 to TRBJ1-1; the match to TRBD1 covers 9 bases. The CDR3 loop spans 14 amino acids. The V gene's germline CDR1 is DFQATT and CDR2 SNEGSKA (reference sequence). V lost 5 bases to trimming and J lost 5 bases; unmatched junction nucleotides: 9.

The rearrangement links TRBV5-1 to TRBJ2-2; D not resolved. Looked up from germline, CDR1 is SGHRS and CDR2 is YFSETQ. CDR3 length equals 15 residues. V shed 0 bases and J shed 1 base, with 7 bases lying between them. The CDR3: CASSLGKGNTGELFF. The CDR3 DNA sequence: TGCGCCAGCAGCTTGGGAAAGGGGAACACCGGGGAGCTGTTTTTT.

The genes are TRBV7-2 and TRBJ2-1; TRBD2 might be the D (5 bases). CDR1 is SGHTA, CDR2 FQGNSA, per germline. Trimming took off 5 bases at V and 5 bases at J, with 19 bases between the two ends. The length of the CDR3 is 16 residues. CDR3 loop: CASSAGLDLMHNEQFF. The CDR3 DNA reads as TGTGCCAGCAGCGCAGGACTCGACTTGATGCACAATGAGCAGTTCTTC.

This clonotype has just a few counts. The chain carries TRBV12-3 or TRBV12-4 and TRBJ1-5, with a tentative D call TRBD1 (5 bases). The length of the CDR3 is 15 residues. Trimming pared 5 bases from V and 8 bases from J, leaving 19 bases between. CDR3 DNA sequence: TGTGCCAGCAGTGAGACAGACCGGAGCGTTAAGCCCCAGCATTTT. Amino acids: CASSETDRSVKPQHF.

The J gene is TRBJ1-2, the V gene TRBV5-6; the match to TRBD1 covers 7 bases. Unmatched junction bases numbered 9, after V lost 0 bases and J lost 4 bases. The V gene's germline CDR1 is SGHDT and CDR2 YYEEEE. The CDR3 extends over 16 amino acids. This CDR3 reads CASSLGSYRGGYGYTF. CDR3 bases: TGTGCCAGCAGCTTGGGATCATACAGGGGTGGCTATGGCTACACCTTC.

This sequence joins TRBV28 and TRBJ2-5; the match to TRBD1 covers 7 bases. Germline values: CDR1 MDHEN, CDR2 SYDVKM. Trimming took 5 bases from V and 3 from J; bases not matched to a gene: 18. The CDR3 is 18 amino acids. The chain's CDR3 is CASSEPYQGVPLKETQYF. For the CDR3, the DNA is TGTGCCAGCAGTGAGCCTTACCAGGGGGTCCCACTTAAAGAGACCCAGTACTTC.

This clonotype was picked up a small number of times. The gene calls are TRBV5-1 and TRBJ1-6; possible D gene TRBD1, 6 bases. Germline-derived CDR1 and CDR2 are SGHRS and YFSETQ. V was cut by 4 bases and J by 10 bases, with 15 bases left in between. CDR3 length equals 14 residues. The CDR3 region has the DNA TGCGCCAGCAGCCTACAGGGACTGAGCTCACCCCTCCACTTT. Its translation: CASSLQGLSSPLHF.

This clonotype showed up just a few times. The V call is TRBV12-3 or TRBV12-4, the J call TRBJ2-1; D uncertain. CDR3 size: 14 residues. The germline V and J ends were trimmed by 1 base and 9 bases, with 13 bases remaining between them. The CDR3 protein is CASSLGPTPREQFF. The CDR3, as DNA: TGTGCCAGCAGTTTAGGCCCGACCCCGCGTGAGCAGTTCTTC.

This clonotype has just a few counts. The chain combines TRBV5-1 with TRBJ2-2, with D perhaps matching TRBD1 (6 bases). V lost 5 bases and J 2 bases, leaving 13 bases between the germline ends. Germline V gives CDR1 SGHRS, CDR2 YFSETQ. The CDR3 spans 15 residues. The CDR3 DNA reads TGCGCCAGCAGTTCCAAGGACAGAAACACCGGGGAGCTGTTTTTT. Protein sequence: CASSSKDRNTGELFF.

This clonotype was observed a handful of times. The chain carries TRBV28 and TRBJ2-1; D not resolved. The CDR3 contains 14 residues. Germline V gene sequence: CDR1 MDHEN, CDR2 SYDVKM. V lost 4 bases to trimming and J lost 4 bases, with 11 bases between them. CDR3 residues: CASSSPAFYNEQFF. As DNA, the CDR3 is TGTGCCAGCAGTTCTCCCGCCTTTTACAATGAGCAGTTCTTC. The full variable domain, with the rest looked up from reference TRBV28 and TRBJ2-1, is DVKVTQSSRYLVKRTGEKVFLECVQDMDHENMFWYRQDPGLGLRLIYFSYDVKMKEKGDIPEGYSVSREKKERFSLILESASTNQTSMYLCASSSPAFYNEQFFGPGTRLTVL.

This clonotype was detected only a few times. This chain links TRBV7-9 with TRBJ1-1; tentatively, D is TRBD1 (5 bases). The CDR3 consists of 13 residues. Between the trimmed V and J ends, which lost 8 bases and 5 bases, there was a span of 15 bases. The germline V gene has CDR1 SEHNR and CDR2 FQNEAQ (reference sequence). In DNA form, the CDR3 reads TGTGCCAGCGGTGGGGGGAAAGGGACTGAAGCTTTCTTT. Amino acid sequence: CASGGGKGTEAFF.

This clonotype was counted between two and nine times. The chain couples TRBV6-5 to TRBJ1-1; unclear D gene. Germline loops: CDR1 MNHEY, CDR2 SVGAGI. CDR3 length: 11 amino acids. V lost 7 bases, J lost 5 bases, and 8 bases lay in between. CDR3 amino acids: CASKGWTEAFF. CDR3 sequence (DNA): TGTGCCAGCAAGGGCTGGACTGAAGCTTTCTTT.

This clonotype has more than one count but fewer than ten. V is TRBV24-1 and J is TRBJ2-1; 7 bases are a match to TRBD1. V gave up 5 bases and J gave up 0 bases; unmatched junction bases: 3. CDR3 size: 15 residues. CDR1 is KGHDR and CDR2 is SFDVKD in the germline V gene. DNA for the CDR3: TGTGCCACCAGTGGGAGACAGGGCTCCTACAATGAGCAGTTCTTC. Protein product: CATSGRQGSYNEQFF.

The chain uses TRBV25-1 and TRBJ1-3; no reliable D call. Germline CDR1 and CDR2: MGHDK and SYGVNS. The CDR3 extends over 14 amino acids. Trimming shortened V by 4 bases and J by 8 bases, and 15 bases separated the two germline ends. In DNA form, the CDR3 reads TGTGCCAGCAGTGGCGATGGTAGCTGGGACACCATATATTTT. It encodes CASSGDGSWDTIYF.

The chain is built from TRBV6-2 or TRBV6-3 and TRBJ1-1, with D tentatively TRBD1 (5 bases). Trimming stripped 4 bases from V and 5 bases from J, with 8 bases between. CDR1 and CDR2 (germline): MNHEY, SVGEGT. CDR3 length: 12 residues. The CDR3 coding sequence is TGTGCCAGCAGTTGGCAGGGTACTGAAGCTTTCTTT. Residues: CASSWQGTEAFF.

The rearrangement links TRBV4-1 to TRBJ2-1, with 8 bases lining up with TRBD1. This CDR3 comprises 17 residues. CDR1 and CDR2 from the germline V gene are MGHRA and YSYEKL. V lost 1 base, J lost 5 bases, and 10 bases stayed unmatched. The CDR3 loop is CASSQGGIRTGNNEQFF. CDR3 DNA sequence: TGCGCCAGCAGCCAAGGTGGGATTAGGACAGGGAACAATGAGCAGTTCTTC.

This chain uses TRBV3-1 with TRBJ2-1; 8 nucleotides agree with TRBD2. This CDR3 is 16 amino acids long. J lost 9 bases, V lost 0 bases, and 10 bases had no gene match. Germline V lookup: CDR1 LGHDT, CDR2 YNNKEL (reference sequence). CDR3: CASSQDMAGGAGEQFF. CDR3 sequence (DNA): TGTGCCAGCAGCCAAGATATGGCGGGGGGAGCAGGTGAGCAGTTCTTC.

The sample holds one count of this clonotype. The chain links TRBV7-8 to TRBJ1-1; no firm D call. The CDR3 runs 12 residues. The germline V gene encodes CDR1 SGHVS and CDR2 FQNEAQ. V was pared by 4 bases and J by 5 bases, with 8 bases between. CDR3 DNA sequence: TGTGCCAGCAGCTGGTTGGATACTGAAGCTTTCTTT. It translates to CASSWLDTEAFF.